Presented here are 10 T cell receptor beta chains from one specimen sequenced in a study of naive and memory T cell subsets. The beta constant-region primer was an equimolar mix of two oligonucleotides covering TRBC1 and TRBC2. MiXCR was run by TCRdb on the UMI-ligation and nested PCR reads, yielding one entry per CDR3 protein. Among some 150,000 distinct CDR3 sequences listed, about 15% were seen once. The sample consisted of naive CD4+ T cells from blood. These receptors originate from a human donor in good health.

This clonotype showed up many times. The chain couples TRBV12-3 or TRBV12-4 to TRBJ2-7; 10 bases are shared with TRBD2. With 4 bases clipped from V and 0 bases from J, the junction kept 12 bases outside the gene matches. There are 18 residues in the CDR3. The DNA for the CDR3 is TGTGCCAGCAGTTCGACGTCCCCAGGACTAGCGGTCTCCTACGAGCAGTACTTC. Protein sequence: CASSSTSPGLAVSYEQYF.

The chain couples TRBV3-1 to TRBJ2-7; 8 bases match TRBD1. CDR1 and CDR2 (germline): LGHDT, YNNKEL (reference sequence). Unmatched junction bases numbered 4, after V lost 7 bases and J lost 2 bases. The CDR3 has 13 residues. The CDR3 DNA reads TGTGCCAGCACTACGACAGGGGCCTACGAGCAGTACTTC. Residues: CASTTTGAYEQYF.

This clonotype came up many times. The chain couples TRBV3-1 to TRBJ2-1, with D tentatively TRBD2 (5 bases). V shed 6 bases and J shed 0 bases, with 12 bases lying between them. Germline V lookup: CDR1 LGHDT, CDR2 YNNKEL (reference sequence). The CDR3 runs to 15 residues. This CDR3 is CASRDLGSSYNEQFF. CDR3 bases: TGTGCCAGCAGGGATCTAGGGAGCTCCTACAATGAGCAGTTCTTC.

This clonotype was seen a handful of times. V usage is TRBV20-1 and J usage is TRBJ2-1, with 13 bases fitting TRBD2. V shed 5 bases, J shed 0 bases, and the junction held 4 bases outside the gene matches. Germline lookup yields CDR1 DFQATT and CDR2 SNEGSKA (reference sequence). The CDR3 consists of 16 residues. The CDR3 region has the DNA TGCAGTGCTCGGGGACTAGCGGGGAGCTCCTACAATGAGCAGTTCTTC. This translates into CSARGLAGSSYNEQFF.

Only a few counts were recorded for this clonotype. The gene calls are TRBV2 and TRBJ2-7, with unresolved D. The CDR3 contains 11 residues. With 6 bases removed from V and 11 bases from J, the gap between germline ends came to 14 bases. Germline assignment: CDR1 SNHLY and CDR2 FYNNEI. The chain's CDR3 is CASRASGLKYF. Written as DNA, the CDR3 is TGTGCCAGCAGGGCTAGTGGCTTGAAGTACTTC.

This clonotype was seen a handful of times. This chain links TRBV18 with TRBJ2-1, with D hard to call. The CDR3 runs to 17 residues. V lost 0 bases and J lost 0, with 12 bases in between. Germline CDR1 is KGHSH and CDR2 is LQKENI. CDR3: CASSPPIFQSSYNEQFF. The DNA for the CDR3 is TGTGCCAGCTCACCACCGATTTTCCAGAGCTCCTACAATGAGCAGTTCTTC. The full variable domain, rest sourced from reference TRBV18 and TRBJ2-1, is NAGVMQNPRHLVRRRGQEARLRCSPMKGHSHVYWYRQLPEEGLKFMVYLQKENIIDESGMPKERFSAEFPKEGPSILRIQQVVRGDSAAYFCASSPPIFQSSYNEQFFGPGTRLTVL.

J is TRBJ2-1 and V is TRBV6-2 or TRBV6-3; 14 bases are a match to TRBD2. Per the germline V gene, CDR1 is MNHEY and CDR2 is SVGEGT. This CDR3 contains 17 residues. Losses at the gene ends were 7 bases for V and 6 bases for J; bases not matched to a gene: 11. CDR3 in amino acids: CASTLGTSGSLVNEQFF. The CDR3, as DNA: TGTGCCAGCACCCTAGGGACTAGCGGGAGCTTAGTCAATGAGCAGTTCTTC.

The V and J genes are TRBV5-1 and TRBJ2-1; 8 positions agree with TRBD1. Germline CDR1 is SGHRS and CDR2 is YFSETQ. This CDR3 region has 15 residues. V lost 4 bases and J lost 5; bases outside the gene matches: 8. The CDR3 nucleotides are TGCGCCAGCAGCCTGGGGACAGGCGGACACAATGAGCAGTTCTTC. Translated: CASSLGTGGHNEQFF.

This clonotype was seen only a few times. This rearrangement joins TRBV6-6 to TRBJ2-1; 10 positions match TRBD1. J lost 4 bases, V lost 2 bases, and 2 bases had no gene match. The germline V gene has CDR1 MNHNY and CDR2 SVGAGI (reference sequence). The CDR3 is 15 residues long. The CDR3 loop reads CASSYGTGVYNEQFF. The CDR3 coding sequence is TGTGCCAGCAGTTACGGGACAGGGGTGTACAATGAGCAGTTCTTC.

V is TRBV10-3 and J is TRBJ1-1; D uncertain. Per the germline V gene, CDR1 is ENHRY and CDR2 is SYGVKD. Trimming removed 6 bases from V and 5 bases from J, with 7 bases in between. This CDR3 contains 11 residues. The CDR3, as DNA: TGTGCCATCAGCTATGAAACTGAAGCTTTCTTT. It is translated as CAISYETEAFF.